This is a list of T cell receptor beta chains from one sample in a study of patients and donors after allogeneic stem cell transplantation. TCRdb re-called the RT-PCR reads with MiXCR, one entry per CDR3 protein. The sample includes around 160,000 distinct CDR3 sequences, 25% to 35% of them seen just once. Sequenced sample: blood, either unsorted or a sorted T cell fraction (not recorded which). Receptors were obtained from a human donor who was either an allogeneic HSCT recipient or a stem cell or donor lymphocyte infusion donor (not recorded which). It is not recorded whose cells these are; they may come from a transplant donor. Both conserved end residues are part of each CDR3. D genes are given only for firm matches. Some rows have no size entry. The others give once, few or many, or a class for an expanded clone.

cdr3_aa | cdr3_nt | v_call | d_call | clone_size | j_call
CASSVQGYNYGYTF | TGTGCCAGCAGTGTACAGGGTTATAACTATGGCTACACCTTC | TRBV12-3/TRBV12-4 | - | - | TRBJ1-2
CASSTGTGNTGELFF | TGTGCCAGCAGCACCGGGACAGGGAACACCGGGGAGCTGTTTTTT | TRBV7-6 | TRBD1 | - | TRBJ2-2
CASSQELGRATQYF | TGCGCCAGCAGCCAGGAACTAGGGAGAGCTACGCAGTATTTT | TRBV4-3 | - | - | TRBJ2-3
CATSRPGHFYEQYF | TGTGCCACCAGCAGACCGGGACATTTCTACGAGCAGTACTTC | TRBV15 | - | - | TRBJ2-7
CASSVIGNTEAFF | TGTGCCAGCAGCGTAATAGGGAACACTGAAGCTTTCTTT | TRBV9 | - | few | TRBJ1-1
CASSEDLGYTF | TGTGCCAGCAGTGAGGACTTAGGCTACACCTTC | TRBV6-1 | - | many | TRBJ1-2
CASTTTGSSYEQYF | TGTGCCAGCACGACGACAGGGAGCTCCTACGAGCAGTACTTC | TRBV6-2/TRBV6-3 | TRBD1 | - | TRBJ2-7
CAVSGGDYGYTF | TGTGCCGTATCGGGGGGCGACTATGGCTACACCTTC | TRBV6-5 | - | many | TRBJ1-2
CASSERAGNTEAFF | TGTGCCAGCAGTGAAAGGGCAGGGAACACTGAAGCTTTCTTT | TRBV2 | - | few | TRBJ1-1
CASSQDTGFLTDTQYF | TGCGCCAGCAGCCAAGACACGGGATTCTTGACAGATACGCAGTATTTT | TRBV4-3 | - | - | TRBJ2-3
CSAAAGSGVFFNEQFF | TGCAGTGCTGCAGCCGGGAGTGGAGTTTTTTTCAATGAGCAGTTCTTC | TRBV20-1 | - | once | TRBJ2-1
CASSPDPSSYNEQFF | TGCGCCAGCAGCCCCGACCCTAGCTCCTACAATGAGCAGTTCTTC | TRBV5-1 | - | few | TRBJ2-1